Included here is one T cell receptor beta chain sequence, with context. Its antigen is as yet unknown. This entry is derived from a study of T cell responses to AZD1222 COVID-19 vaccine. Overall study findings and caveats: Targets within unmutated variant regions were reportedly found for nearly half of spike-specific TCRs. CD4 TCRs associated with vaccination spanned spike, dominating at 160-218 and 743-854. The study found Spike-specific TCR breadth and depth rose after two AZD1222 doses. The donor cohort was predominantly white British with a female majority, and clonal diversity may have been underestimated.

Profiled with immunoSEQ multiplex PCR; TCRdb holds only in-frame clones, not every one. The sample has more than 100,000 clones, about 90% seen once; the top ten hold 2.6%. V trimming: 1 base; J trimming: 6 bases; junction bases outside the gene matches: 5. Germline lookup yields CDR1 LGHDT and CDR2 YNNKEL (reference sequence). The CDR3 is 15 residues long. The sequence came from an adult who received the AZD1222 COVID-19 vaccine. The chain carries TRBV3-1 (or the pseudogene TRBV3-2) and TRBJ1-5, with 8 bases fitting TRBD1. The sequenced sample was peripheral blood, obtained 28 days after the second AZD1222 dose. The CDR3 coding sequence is TGTGCCAGCAGCCAAGTGCAGGGGGCCGGTCAGCCCCAGCATTTT. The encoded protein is CASSQVQGAGQPQHF.